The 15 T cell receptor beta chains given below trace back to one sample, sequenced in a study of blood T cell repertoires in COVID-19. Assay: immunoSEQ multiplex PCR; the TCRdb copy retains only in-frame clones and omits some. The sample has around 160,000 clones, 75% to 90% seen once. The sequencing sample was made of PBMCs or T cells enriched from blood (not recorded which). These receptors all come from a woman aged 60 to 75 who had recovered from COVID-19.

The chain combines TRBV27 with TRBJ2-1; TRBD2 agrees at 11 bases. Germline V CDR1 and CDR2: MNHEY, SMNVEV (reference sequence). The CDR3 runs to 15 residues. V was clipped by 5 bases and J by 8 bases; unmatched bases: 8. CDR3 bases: TGTGCCAGCAGTCTCAGGACTAGCGGGCGGGATGAGCAGTTCTTC. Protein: CASSLRTSGRDEQFF.

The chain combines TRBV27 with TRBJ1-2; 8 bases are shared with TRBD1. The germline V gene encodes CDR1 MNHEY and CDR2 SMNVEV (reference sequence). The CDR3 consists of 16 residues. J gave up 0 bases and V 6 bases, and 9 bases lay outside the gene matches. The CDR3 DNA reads TGTGCCAGCAGAGGGCAGGGGGCATTAACTAACTATGGCTACACCTTC. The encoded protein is CASRGQGALTNYGYTF.

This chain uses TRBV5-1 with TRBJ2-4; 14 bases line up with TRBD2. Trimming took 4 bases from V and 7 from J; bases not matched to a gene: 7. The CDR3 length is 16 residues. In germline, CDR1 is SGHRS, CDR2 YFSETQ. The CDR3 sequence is CASSRTSGGIRNIQYF. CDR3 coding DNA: TGCGCCAGCAGCCGGACTAGCGGGGGGATTAGGAACATTCAGTACTTC.

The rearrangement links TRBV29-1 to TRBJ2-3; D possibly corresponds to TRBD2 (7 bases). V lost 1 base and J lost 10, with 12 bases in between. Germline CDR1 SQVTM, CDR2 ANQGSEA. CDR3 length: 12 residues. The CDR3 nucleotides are TGCAGCGTTGAAGCGGGGGGCCTCTCGCAGTATTTT. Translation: CSVEAGGLSQYF.

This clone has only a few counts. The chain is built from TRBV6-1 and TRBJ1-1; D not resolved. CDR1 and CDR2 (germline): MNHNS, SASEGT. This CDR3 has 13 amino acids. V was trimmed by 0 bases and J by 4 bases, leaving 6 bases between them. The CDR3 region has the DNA TGTGCCAGCAGTGAAGCTCGAGGCACTGAAGCTTTCTTT. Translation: CASSEARGTEAFF.

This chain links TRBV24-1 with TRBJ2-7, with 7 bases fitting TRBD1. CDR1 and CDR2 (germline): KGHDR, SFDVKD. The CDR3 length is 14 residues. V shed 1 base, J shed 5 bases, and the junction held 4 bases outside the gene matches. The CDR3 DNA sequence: TGTGCCACCAGTGATTTCGGGACAGCCCACGAGCAGTACTTC. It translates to CATSDFGTAHEQYF.

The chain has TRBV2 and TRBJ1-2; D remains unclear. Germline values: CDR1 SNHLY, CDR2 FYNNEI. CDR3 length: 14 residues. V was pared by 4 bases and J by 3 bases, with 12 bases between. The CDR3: CASSVRSLDYGYTF. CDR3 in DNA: TGTGCCAGCAGTGTGAGATCTCTGGACTATGGCTACACCTTC.

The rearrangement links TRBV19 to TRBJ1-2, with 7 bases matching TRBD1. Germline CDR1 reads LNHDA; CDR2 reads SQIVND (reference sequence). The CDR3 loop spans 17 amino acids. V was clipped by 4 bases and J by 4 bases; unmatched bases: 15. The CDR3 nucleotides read TGTGCCAGTAGTAACCGGGACAGTTGGGAATGGTCCTATGGCTACACCTTC. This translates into CASSNRDSWEWSYGYTF.

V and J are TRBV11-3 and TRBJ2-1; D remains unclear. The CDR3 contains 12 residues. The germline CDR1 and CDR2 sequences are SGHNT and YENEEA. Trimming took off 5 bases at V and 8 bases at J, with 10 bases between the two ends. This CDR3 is CASSRSSDEQFF. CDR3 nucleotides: TGTGCCAGCAGCCGGTCGTCGGATGAGCAGTTCTTC.

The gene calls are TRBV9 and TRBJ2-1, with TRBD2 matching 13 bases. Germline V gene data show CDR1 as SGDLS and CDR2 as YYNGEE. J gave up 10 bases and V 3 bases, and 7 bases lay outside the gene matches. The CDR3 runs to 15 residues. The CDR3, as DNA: TGTGCCAGCAGCGAACTAGCGGGGGGGTTTTCCGAGCAGTTCTTC. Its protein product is CASSELAGGFSEQFF.

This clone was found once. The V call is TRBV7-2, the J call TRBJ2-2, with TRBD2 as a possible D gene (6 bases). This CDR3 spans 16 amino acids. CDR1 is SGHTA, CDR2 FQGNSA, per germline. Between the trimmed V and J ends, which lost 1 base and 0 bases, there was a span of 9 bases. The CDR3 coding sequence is TGTGCCAGCAGCTTAGGGCGGGGAGCGAACACCGGGGAGCTGTTTTTT. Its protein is CASSLGRGANTGELFF.

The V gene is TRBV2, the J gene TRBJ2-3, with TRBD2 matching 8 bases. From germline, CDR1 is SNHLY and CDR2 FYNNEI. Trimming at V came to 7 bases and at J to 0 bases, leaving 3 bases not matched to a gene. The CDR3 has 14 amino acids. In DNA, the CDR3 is TGTGCCAGCACTCCGGGGGGGAGCACAGATACGCAGTATTTT. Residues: CASTPGGSTDTQYF.

The CDR3 region is CASSQPPGRGTEAFF. The CDR3 DNA follows: TGTGCCAGCAGCCAACCTCCCGGCAGGGGCACTGAAGCTTTCTTT. The gene calls are TRBV3-1 (or the pseudogene TRBV3-2) and TRBJ1-1, with TRBD1 as a possible D gene (6 bases). Trimming stripped 2 bases from V and 4 bases from J, with 14 bases between. Germline values: CDR1 LGHDT, CDR2 YNNKEL (reference sequence). This CDR3 is built from 15 residues.

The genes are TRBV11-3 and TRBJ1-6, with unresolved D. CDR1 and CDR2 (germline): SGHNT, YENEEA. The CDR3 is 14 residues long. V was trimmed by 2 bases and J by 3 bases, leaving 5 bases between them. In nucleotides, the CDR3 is TGTGCCAGCAGCTTAAACAGCTATAATTCACCCCTCCACTTT. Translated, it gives CASSLNSYNSPLHF.

CDR3 amino acids: CASSLGTGSNQPQHF. In nucleotides, the CDR3 is TGTGCCAGCAGCTTAGGGACAGGCAGTAATCAGCCCCAGCATTTT. The rearrangement uses TRBV9 and TRBJ1-5; 8 nucleotides agree with TRBD1. This CDR3 is built from 15 residues. J lost 4 bases, V lost 4 bases, and 7 bases had no gene match. CDR1 is SGDLS and CDR2 is YYNGEE in the germline V gene. Full variable domain (remainder filled in from reference TRBV9 and TRBJ1-5): DSGVTQTPKHLITATGQRVTLRCSPRSGDLSVYWYQQSLDQGLQFLIQYYNGEERAKGNILERFSAQQFPDLHSELNLSSLELGDSALYFCASSLGTGSNQPQHFGDGTRLSIL.